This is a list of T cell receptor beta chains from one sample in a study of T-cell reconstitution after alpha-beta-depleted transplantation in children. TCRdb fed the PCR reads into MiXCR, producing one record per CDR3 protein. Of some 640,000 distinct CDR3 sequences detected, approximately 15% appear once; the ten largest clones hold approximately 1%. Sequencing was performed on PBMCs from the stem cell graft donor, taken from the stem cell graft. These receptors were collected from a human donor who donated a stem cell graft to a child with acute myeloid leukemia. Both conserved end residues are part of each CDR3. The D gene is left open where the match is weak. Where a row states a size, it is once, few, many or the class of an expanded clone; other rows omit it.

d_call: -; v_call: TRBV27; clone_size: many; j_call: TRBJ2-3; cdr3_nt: TGTGCCAGCCGACTCTCAGATACGCAGTATTTT; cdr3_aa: CASRLSDTQYF
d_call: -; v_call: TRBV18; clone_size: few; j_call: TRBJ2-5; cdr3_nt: TGTGCCAGCTCACCACCGCTAGAGACCCAGTACTTC; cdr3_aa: CASSPPLETQYF
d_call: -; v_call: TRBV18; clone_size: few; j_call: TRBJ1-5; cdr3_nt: TGTGCCAGCTCCTCCTCGACACCGGGTACAAATCAGCCCCAGCATTTT; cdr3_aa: CASSSSTPGTNQPQHF
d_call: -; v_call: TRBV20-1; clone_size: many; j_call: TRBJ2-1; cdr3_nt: TGCAGTGTGGGGGGGGGCCCTTACAATGAGCAGTTCTTC; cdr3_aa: CSVGGGPYNEQFF
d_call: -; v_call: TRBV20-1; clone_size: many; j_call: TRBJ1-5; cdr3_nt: TGCAGTGCTACCTCCCCGGGACAACTAAATAGCAATCAGCCCCAGCATTTT; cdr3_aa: CSATSPGQLNSNQPQHF
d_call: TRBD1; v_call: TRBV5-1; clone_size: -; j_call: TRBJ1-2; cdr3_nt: TGCGCCAGCAGCCCGGCGGACAGGAAACGGAGTGGCTACACCTTC; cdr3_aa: CASSPADRKRSGYTF
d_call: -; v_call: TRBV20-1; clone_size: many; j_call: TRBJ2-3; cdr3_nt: TGCAGTGCTAGAGATCTGGCAGCGCGGTATTTT; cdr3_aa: CSARDLAARYF
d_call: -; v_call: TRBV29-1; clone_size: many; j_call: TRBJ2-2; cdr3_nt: TGCAGCGTTGGGAGAGGGGACACCGGGGAGCTGTTTTTT; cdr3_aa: CSVGRGDTGELFF
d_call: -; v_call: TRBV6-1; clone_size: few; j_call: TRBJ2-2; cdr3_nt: TGTGCCAGCAGTCCTTCGGGATGGGGGCGGACCGGGGAGCTGTTTTTT; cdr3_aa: CASSPSGWGRTGELFF
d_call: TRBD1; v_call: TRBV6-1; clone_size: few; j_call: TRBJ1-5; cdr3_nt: TGTGCCAGCAGTCAGGGGGGATTCGACAGTAGCAATCAGCCCCAGCATTTT; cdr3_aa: CASSQGGFDSSNQPQHF
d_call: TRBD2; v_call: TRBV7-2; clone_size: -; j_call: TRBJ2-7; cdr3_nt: TGTGCCAGCAGCGCTAGCGGGGGGGCGACCTCCTACGAGCAGTACTTC; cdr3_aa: CASSASGGATSYEQYF
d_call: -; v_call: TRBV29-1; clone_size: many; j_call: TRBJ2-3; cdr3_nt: TGCAGCGTTGAATCGCGATTACTAGAAGAGTTGCCGGATACGCAGTATTTT; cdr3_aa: CSVESRLLEELPDTQYF
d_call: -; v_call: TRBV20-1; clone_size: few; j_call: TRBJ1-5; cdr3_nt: TGCAGTGCTAGAGATGCCCGGGACACGAATCAGCCCCAGCATTTT; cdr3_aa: CSARDARDTNQPQHF
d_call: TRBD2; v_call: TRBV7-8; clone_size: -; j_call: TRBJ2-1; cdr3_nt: TGTGCCAGCAGCTTTCGACTAGCGGGGGACTACAATGAGCAGTTCTTC; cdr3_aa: CASSFRLAGDYNEQFF
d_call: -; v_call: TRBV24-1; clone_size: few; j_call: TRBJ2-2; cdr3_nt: TGTGCCACCAGTGACCACTACGGGCAAATGAACACCGGGGAGCTGTTTTTT; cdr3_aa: CATSDHYGQMNTGELFF
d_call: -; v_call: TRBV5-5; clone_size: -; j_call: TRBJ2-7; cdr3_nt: TGTGCCAGCAGCTTGATTCGGGCATCCCACGAGCAGTACTTC; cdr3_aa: CASSLIRASHEQYF
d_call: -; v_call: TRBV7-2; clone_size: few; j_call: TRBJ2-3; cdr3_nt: TGTGCCAGCAGCTTGGGGCCTGTAGGGACCAGCACAGATACGCAGTATTTT; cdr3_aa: CASSLGPVGTSTDTQYF
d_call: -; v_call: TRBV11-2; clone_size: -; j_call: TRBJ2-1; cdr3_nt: TGTGCCAGCAGCGCCGATTACCGGGAAGCATGGAATGAGCAGTTCTTC; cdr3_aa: CASSADYREAWNEQFF
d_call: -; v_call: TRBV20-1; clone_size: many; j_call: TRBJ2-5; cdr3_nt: TGCAGTGCTAGAGGTCTGGCAGTGCTTGGGACCCAGTACTTC; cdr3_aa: CSARGLAVLGTQYF
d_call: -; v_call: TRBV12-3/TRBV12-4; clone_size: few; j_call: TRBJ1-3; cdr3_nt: TGTGCCAGCAGTTTTGAGGCAGGGGTCTCTGGAAACACCATATATTTT; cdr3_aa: CASSFEAGVSGNTIYF
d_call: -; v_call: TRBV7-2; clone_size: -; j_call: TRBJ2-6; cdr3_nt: TGTGCCAGCAGCTTGGGACGAGGAACGCCTGGGGCCAACGTCCTGACTTTC; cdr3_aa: CASSLGRGTPGANVLTF
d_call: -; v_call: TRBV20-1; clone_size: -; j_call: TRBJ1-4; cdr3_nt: TGCAGTGCTAGAGATCAGGGGCCAGGAAATGAAAAACTGTTTTTT; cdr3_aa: CSARDQGPGNEKLFF
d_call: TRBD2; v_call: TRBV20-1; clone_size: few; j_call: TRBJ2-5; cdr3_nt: TGCAGTGCTAGAGATTACACGGGGGGGCGACAAGAGACCCAGTACTTC; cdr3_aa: CSARDYTGGRQETQYF
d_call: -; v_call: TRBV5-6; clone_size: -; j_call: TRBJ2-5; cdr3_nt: TGTGCCAGCAGCTTGAACATGAAAGAGACCCAGTACTTC; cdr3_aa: CASSLNMKETQYF
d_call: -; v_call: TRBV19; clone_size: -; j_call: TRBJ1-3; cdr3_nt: TGTGCCAGTCTCACCTCTGGAAACACCATATATTTT; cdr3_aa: CASLTSGNTIYF
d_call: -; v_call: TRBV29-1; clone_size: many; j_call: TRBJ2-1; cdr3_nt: TGCAGCGTTGCAGACTACAATGAGCAGTTCTTC; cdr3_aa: CSVADYNEQFF
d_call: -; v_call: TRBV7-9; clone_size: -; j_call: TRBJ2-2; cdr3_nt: TGTGCCAGCAGCTTGGCATACACCGGGGAGCTGTTTTTT; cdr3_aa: CASSLAYTGELFF
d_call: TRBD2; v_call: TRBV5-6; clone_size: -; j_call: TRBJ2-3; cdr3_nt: TGTGCCAGCAGCCCAATGACTAGCGGATACACAGATACGCAGTATTTT; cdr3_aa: CASSPMTSGYTDTQYF
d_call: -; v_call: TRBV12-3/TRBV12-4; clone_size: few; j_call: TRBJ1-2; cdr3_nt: TGTGCCAGCAGTTTAGTCCCGGGGCGAGTGGATGGCTACACCTTC; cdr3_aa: CASSLVPGRVDGYTF
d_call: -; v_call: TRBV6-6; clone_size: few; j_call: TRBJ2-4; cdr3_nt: TGTGCTGCAGGGGATCTAGCCAAAAACATTCAGTACTTC; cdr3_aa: CAAGDLAKNIQYF
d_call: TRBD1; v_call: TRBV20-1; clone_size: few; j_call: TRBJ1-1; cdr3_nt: TGCAGTGGTCCGAATTCCGGGACAGGGGGGACTGAAGCTTTCTTT; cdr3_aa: CSGPNSGTGGTEAFF
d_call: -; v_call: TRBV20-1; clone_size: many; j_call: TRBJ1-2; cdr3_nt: TGCAGTGCTATGGACGGACCAGCTAACTATGGCTACACCTTC; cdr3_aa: CSAMDGPANYGYTF
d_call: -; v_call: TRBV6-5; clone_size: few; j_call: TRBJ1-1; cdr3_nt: TGTGCCAGCAGCTTAACTCCTTTTCAGTCCCCCTTTATGAACACTGAAGCTTTCTTT; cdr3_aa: CASSLTPFQSPFMNTEAFF
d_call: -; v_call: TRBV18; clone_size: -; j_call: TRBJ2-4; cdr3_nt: TGTGCCAGCTCCGAAGGGGCGGGAAACATTCAGTACTTC; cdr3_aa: CASSEGAGNIQYF
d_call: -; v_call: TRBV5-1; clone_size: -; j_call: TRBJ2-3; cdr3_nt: TGCGCCAGCAGCTCACCAGGGGGGCGAGATACGCAGTATTTT; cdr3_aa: CASSSPGGRDTQYF
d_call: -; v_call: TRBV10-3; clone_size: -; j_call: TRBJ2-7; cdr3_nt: TGTGCCATCAGTGATCCCTCTGAGGGTAGTAACTACGAGCAGTACTTC; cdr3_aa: CAISDPSEGSNYEQYF
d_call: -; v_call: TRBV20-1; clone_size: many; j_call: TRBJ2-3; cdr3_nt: TGCAGTGCTAGCAACCCCGGGGTTAGCACAGATACGCAGTATTTT; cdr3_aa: CSASNPGVSTDTQYF
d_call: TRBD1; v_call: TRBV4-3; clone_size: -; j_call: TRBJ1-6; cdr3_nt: TGCGCCAGCGCAGGGGGTAATTCACCCCTCCACTTT; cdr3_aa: CASAGGNSPLHF
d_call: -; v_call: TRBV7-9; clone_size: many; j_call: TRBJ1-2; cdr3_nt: TGTGCCAGCAGCTTAGGGGCAGGGCCGAACTATGGCTACACCTTC; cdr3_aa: CASSLGAGPNYGYTF
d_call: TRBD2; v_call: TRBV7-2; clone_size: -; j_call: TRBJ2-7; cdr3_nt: TGTGCCAGCAGCTTTGGGAGGGGTGGGACCTACGAGCAGTACTTC; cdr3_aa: CASSFGRGGTYEQYF
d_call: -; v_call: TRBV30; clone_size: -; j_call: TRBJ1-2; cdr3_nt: TGTGCCTGGAGTGACGCCAGCTTCTATGGCTACACCTTC; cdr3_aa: CAWSDASFYGYTF
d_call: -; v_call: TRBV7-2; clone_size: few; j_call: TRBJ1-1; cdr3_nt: TGTGCCAGCAGCTTAGAAGGGGTGTGGGGGAGTGGTTTCTTT; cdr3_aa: CASSLEGVWGSGFF
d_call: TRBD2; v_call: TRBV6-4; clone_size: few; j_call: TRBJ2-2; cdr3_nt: TGTGCCAGCAAGAGGAATAGCGGGCCTACGAACACCGGGGAGCTGTTTTTT; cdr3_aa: CASKRNSGPTNTGELFF
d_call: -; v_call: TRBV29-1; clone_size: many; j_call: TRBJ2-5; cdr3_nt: TGCAGCGTTGAAATTCTTTTAGAGGGCGTAGAGACCCAGTACTTC; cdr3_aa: CSVEILLEGVETQYF
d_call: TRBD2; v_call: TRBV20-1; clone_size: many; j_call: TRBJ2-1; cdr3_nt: TGCAGTGCAGAACGGGGGGGCCTTCAGTCCAATGAGCAGTTCTTC; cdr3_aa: CSAERGGLQSNEQFF
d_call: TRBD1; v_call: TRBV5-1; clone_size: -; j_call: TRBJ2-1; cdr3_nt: TGCGCCAGCAGCGGTGGACAGGGGGCAGGCTACAATGAGCAGTTCTTC; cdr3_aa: CASSGGQGAGYNEQFF
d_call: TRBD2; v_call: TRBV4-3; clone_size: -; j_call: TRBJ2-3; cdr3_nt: TGCGCCAGCAGCCAGCGAACCCTCGGACTAGCGGGGGGGTCAGATACGCAGTATTTT; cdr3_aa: CASSQRTLGLAGGSDTQYF
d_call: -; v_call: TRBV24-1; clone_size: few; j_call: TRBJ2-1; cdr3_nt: TGTGCCACCAGTGTAGGGGGAATCCATGAGCAGTTCTTC; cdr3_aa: CATSVGGIHEQFF
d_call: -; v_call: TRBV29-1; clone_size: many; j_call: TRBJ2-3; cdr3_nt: TGCAGCGTTTTCGGTCAATACACAGATACGCAGTATTTT; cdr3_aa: CSVFGQYTDTQYF
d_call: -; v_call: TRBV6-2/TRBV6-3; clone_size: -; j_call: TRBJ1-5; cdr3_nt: TGTGCCAGCAGTTACTCGACCGGCCATAGCAATCAGCCCCAGCATTTT; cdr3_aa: CASSYSTGHSNQPQHF
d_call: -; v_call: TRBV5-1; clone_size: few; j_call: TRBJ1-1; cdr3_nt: TGCGCCAGCAGCCCGGACGGATTTAACACTGAAGCTTTCTTT; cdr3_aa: CASSPDGFNTEAFF
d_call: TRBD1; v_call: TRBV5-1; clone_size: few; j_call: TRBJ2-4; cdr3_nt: TGCGCCAGCAGCTCCGGGACAGGGCCCATTCAGTACTTC; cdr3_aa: CASSSGTGPIQYF